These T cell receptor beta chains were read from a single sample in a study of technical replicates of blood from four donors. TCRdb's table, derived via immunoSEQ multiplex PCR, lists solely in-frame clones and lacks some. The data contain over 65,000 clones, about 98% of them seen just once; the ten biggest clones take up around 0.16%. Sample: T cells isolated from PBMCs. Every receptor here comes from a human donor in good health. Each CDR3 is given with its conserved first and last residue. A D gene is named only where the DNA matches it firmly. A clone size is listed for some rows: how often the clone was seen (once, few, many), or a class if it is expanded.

TGTGCCAGCCGCCTAGGAAGCGGGGCCTACAATGAGCAGTTCTTC CASRLGSGAYNEQFF TRBJ2-1 NA TRBD2 TRBV27
TGTGCCAGCAGCTACCCTGGCGATACGCAGTATTTT CASSYPGDTQYF TRBJ2-3 NA NA TRBV5-4
TGTGCCAGCCTCTTAACCCAGGACAGGGTGAGAACAGATACGCAGTATTTT CASLLTQDRVRTDTQYF TRBJ2-3 once TRBD1 TRBV2
TGCGCCAGCTCGTCGGGGGACAGCTACTACGAGCAGTACTTC CASSSGDSYYEQYF TRBJ2-7 NA NA TRBV10-2
TGTGCCAGCAGCTTGTTCGGTGCTGAAGCTTTCTTT CASSLFGAEAFF TRBJ1-1 NA NA TRBV5-4
TGTGCCTGGAGTGTCTTTGGAGGCCTGAATTCACCCCTCCACTTT CAWSVFGGLNSPLHF TRBJ1-6 NA NA TRBV30
TGTGCCAGCAGTTTATCTAGCGCGGTCGGCCGCGGGGCGCAGTATTTT CASSLSSAVGRGAQYF TRBJ2-3 NA NA TRBV28
TGTGCCAGCAGCTACAGACAGGGGACGTGGGATCAGCCCCAGCATTTT CASSYRQGTWDQPQHF TRBJ1-5 NA TRBD1 TRBV5-6
TGTGCCAGCAGCCCGGGGAGGGGATCCATGAACACTGAAGCTTTCTTT CASSPGRGSMNTEAFF TRBJ1-1 NA NA TRBV7-3
TGTGCCATCAGTGATGGAGACAATGAGCAGTTCTTC CAISDGDNEQFF TRBJ2-1 NA NA TRBV10-3
TGTGCCAGCGAACAGCTCCTTAGCAATCAGCCCCAGCATTTT CASEQLLSNQPQHF TRBJ1-5 NA NA TRBV6-6
TGCGCCAGCAGCTATAGACAGGATCAGTACAATGAGCAGTTCTTC CASSYRQDQYNEQFF TRBJ2-1 NA NA TRBV5-1
TGTGCCAGCAGCTCAGGGGGGGAGCAGTTCTTC CASSSGGEQFF TRBJ2-1 NA NA TRBV2
TGTGCCAGCTCACCGAGCTCTTCGGTCGAGCAGTACTTC CASSPSSSVEQYF TRBJ2-7 NA NA TRBV18
TGTGCCAGTAGTATGAAGGGGAGGCCTCAGCCCCAGCATTTT CASSMKGRPQPQHF TRBJ1-5 NA NA TRBV19